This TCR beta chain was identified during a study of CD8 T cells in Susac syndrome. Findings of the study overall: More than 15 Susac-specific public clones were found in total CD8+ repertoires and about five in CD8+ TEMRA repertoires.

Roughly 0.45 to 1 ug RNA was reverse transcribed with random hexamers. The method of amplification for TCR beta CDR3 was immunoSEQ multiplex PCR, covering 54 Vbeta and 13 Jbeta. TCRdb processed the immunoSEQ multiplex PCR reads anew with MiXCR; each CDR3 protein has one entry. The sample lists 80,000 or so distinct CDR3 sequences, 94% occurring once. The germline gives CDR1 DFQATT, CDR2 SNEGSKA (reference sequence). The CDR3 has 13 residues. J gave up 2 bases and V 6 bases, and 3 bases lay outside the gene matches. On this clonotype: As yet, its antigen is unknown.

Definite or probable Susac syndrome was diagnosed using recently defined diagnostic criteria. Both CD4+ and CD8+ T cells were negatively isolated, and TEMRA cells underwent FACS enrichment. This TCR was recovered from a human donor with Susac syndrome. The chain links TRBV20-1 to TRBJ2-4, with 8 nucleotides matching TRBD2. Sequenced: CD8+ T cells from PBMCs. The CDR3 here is CSARGGPKNIQYF. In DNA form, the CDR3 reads TGCAGTGCCCGGGGGGGCCCCAAAAACATTCAGTACTTC.